Listed below are T cell receptor beta chains from one sample, sequenced in a study of identical twins. TCRdb ran MiXCR on the 5' RACE reads and lists one entry per CDR3 protein. The top ten hold around 3% of the sample, which has hundreds of thousands of distinct CDR3 sequences, less than 25% seen once. The same specimen was also included in a second study, on T cells expressing NK-cell markers.

Sequences were obtained from CD4+ T cells sorted from blood. Receptors were obtained from a woman aged 18-29 years in good health. Both conserved end residues are part of each CDR3. Fields, in order: clone size, D gene, J gene, V gene, CDR3 DNA, CDR3 protein. A D gene is named only where the DNA matches it firmly. Only some rows state a clone size, as once, few, many or a class for expanded clones.

clone size: few
D gene: TRBD2
J gene: TRBJ2-7
V gene: TRBV6-2/TRBV6-3
CDR3 DNA: TGTGCCAGCATACGGAGCGGGGGTGAATACGAGCAGTACTTC
CDR3 protein: CASIRSGGEYEQYF

clone size: -
D gene: -
J gene: TRBJ2-5
V gene: TRBV27
CDR3 DNA: TGTGCCAGCAGCCCAACGGGCCGACAAGAGACCCAGTACTTC
CDR3 protein: CASSPTGRQETQYF

clone size: few
D gene: -
J gene: TRBJ2-3
V gene: TRBV20-1
CDR3 DNA: TGCAGTGCCATTAAAAGGACTCCCACAGATACGCAGTATTTT
CDR3 protein: CSAIKRTPTDTQYF

clone size: -
D gene: -
J gene: TRBJ2-1
V gene: TRBV20-1
CDR3 DNA: TGCAGTGCAAGGTCGGGCTACCACCTCTCCTACAATGAGCAGTTCTTC
CDR3 protein: CSARSGYHLSYNEQFF

clone size: -
D gene: -
J gene: TRBJ2-1
V gene: TRBV12-3/TRBV12-4
CDR3 DNA: TGTGCCAGCAGTACAGGGCCTTTCTCCTACAATGAGCAGTTCTTC
CDR3 protein: CASSTGPFSYNEQFF

clone size: once
D gene: TRBD1
J gene: TRBJ1-2
V gene: TRBV30
CDR3 DNA: TGTGCCTGTGACCGGGACAGGGAACGAGGCGGCTACACCTTC
CDR3 protein: CACDRDRERGGYTF

clone size: few
D gene: TRBD1
J gene: TRBJ1-2
V gene: TRBV10-3
CDR3 DNA: TGTGCCACCAGCGACAGGGATGGCTACACCTTC
CDR3 protein: CATSDRDGYTF

clone size: -
D gene: -
J gene: TRBJ1-6
V gene: TRBV6-1
CDR3 DNA: TGTGCCAGCGCCGTCGCTTATAATTCACCCCTCCACTTT
CDR3 protein: CASAVAYNSPLHF

clone size: -
D gene: -
J gene: TRBJ1-1
V gene: TRBV7-6
CDR3 DNA: TGTGCCAGCAGCTCCGGATTTCTGAACACTGAAGCTTTCTTT
CDR3 protein: CASSSGFLNTEAFF

clone size: -
D gene: -
J gene: TRBJ2-2
V gene: TRBV3-1
CDR3 DNA: TGTGCCAGCAGCCAAGTGGATAGGGCGGGCACCGGGGAGCTGTTTTTT
CDR3 protein: CASSQVDRAGTGELFF

clone size: -
D gene: -
J gene: TRBJ2-2
V gene: TRBV6-4
CDR3 DNA: TGTGCCAGCAGTGGGAGGTTTGCCGGGGAGCTGTTTTTT
CDR3 protein: CASSGRFAGELFF

clone size: -
D gene: TRBD2
J gene: TRBJ2-3
V gene: TRBV12-3/TRBV12-4
CDR3 DNA: TGTGCCAGCAGGGGGACTAGCGGAATCCAGGATACGCAGTATTTT
CDR3 protein: CASRGTSGIQDTQYF

clone size: -
D gene: -
J gene: TRBJ2-2
V gene: TRBV9
CDR3 DNA: TGTGCCAGCAGCGGATGGAATGCGAACACCGGGGAGCTGTTTTTT
CDR3 protein: CASSGWNANTGELFF

clone size: few
D gene: -
J gene: TRBJ1-6
V gene: TRBV12-3/TRBV12-4
CDR3 DNA: TGTGCCAGCAGTTTTTCGGGGAGGGCCTCATATAATTCACCCCTCCACTTT
CDR3 protein: CASSFSGRASYNSPLHF

clone size: few
D gene: TRBD2
J gene: TRBJ2-3
V gene: TRBV20-1
CDR3 DNA: TGCAGTGCGACTAGCGGGAGAAGAGATACGCAGTATTTT
CDR3 protein: CSATSGRRDTQYF

clone size: -
D gene: TRBD2
J gene: TRBJ2-5
V gene: TRBV20-1
CDR3 DNA: TGCAGTGCTAGAGTAGCGGGGGCCCCAAGGGAGACCCAGTACTTC
CDR3 protein: CSARVAGAPRETQYF

clone size: -
D gene: -
J gene: TRBJ2-1
V gene: TRBV30
CDR3 DNA: TGTGCCTGGAGTGAGTTTCCTAGTGGCGATGAGCAGTTCTTC
CDR3 protein: CAWSEFPSGDEQFF

clone size: few
D gene: -
J gene: TRBJ2-1
V gene: TRBV20-1
CDR3 DNA: TGCAGTGCGTTGGTTGCGGAGTCGGGCAGCGATGAGCAGTTCTTC
CDR3 protein: CSALVAESGSDEQFF

clone size: once
D gene: -
J gene: TRBJ1-4
V gene: TRBV5-1
CDR3 DNA: TGCGCCAGCAGCTTGGCCGGGGACGGCACTAATGAAAAACTGTTTTTT
CDR3 protein: CASSLAGDGTNEKLFF

clone size: few
D gene: -
J gene: TRBJ1-1
V gene: TRBV14
CDR3 DNA: TGTGCCAGCAGCCCCTTAACGGGACGAAACCCCGAAGCTTTCTTT
CDR3 protein: CASSPLTGRNPEAFF

clone size: -
D gene: -
J gene: TRBJ1-1
V gene: TRBV7-9
CDR3 DNA: TGTGCCAGCAGCTGGCCGGGACAAGGGAACACTGAAGCCTTCTTT
CDR3 protein: CASSWPGQGNTEAFF

clone size: many
D gene: TRBD1
J gene: TRBJ1-1
V gene: TRBV20-1
CDR3 DNA: TGCAGTGCTCTTCCCCCGACAGGGGTTAACACTGAAGCTTTCTTT
CDR3 protein: CSALPPTGVNTEAFF

clone size: -
D gene: -
J gene: TRBJ1-5
V gene: TRBV20-1
CDR3 DNA: TGCAGTGCTAGCAGGACCAATCAGCCCCAGCATTTT
CDR3 protein: CSASRTNQPQHF

clone size: once
D gene: -
J gene: TRBJ2-5
V gene: TRBV29-1
CDR3 DNA: TGCAGCGTCGTACCGGGACGGCAAGAGACCCAGTACTTC
CDR3 protein: CSVVPGRQETQYF

clone size: many
D gene: TRBD1
J gene: TRBJ1-1
V gene: TRBV4-3
CDR3 DNA: TGCGCCAGCAGCCAAGATCCCCACAGGGGGACTGAAGCTTTCTTT
CDR3 protein: CASSQDPHRGTEAFF